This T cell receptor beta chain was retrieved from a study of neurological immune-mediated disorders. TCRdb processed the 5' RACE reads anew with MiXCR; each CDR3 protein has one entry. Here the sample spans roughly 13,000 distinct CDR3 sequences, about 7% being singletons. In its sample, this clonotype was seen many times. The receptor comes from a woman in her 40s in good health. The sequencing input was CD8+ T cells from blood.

This CDR3 reads CATLDRGHEQYF. In DNA form, the CDR3 reads TGTGCCACCCTAGACAGGGGCCACGAGCAGTACTTC. This rearrangement joins TRBV28 to TRBJ2-7; 8 nucleotides agree with TRBD1. Per germline, CDR1 MDHEN and CDR2 SYDVKM. Trimming cost V 10 bases and J 5 bases; bases outside gene matches: 7. This CDR3 has 12 residues. Drawing the rest from reference TRBV28 and TRBJ2-7, the complete variable domain is DVKVTQSSRYLVKRTGEKVFLECVQDMDHENMFWYRQDPGLGLRLIYFSYDVKMKEKGDIPEGYSVSREKKERFSLILESASTNQTSMYLCATLDRGHEQYFGPGTRLTVT.